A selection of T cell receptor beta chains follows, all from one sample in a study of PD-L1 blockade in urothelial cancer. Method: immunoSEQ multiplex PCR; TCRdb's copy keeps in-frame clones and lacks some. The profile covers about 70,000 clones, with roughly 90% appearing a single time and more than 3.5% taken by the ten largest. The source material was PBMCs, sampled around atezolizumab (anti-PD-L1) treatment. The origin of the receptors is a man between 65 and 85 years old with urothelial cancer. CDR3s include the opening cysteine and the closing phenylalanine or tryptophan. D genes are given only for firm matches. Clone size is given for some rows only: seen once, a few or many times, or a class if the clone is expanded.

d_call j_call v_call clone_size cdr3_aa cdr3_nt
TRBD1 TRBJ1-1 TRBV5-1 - CASSRGQGNTEAFF TGCGCCAGCAGCCGCGGACAGGGGAACACTGAAGCTTTCTTT
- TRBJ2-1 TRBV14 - CASSQPPGLLYNEQFF TGTGCCAGCAGCCAGCCCCCGGGACTTCTATACAATGAGCAGTTCTTC
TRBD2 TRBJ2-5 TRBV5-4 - CASSRGTSGTNQYF TGTGCCAGCAGCCGCGGGACTAGCGGGACCAATCAGTACTTC
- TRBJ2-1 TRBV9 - CASSPRGAGNEQFF TGTGCCAGCAGCCCCCGGGGGGCGGGCAATGAGCAGTTCTTC
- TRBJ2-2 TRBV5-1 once CASSLRTQYTGELFF TGCGCCAGCAGCTTGAGGACTCAGTACACCGGGGAGCTGTTTTTT
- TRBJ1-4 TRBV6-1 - CASSAQGYEKLFF TGTGCCAGCAGTGCCCAGGGTTATGAAAAACTGTTTTTT
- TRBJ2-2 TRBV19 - CASSPTQMNTGELFF TGTGCCAGTAGTCCGACACAAATGAACACCGGGGAGCTGTTTTTT
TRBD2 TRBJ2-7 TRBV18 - CASSPPRAGADEQYF TGTGCCAGCTCCCCCCCGAGGGCGGGAGCGGACGAGCAGTACTTC
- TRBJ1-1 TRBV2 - CASSGDPLTANTEAFF TGTGCCAGCAGTGGAGACCCTTTGACAGCGAACACTGAAGCTTTCTTT
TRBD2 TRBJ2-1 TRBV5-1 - CASGSSSLAAGEQFF TGCGCCAGCGGCTCCTCGTCCCTAGCGGCGGGTGAGCAGTTCTTC
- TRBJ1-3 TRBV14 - CASSQERGNTIYF TGTGCCAGCAGCCAAGAACGGGGAAACACCATATATTTT
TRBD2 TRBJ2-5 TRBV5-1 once CASSLVGTSGSPGGETQYF TGCGCCAGCAGCTTGGTCGGGACTAGCGGGAGTCCGGGCGGGGAGACCCAGTACTTC
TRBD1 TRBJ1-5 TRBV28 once CASSFQGVAIYQPQHF TGTGCCAGCAGTTTCCAGGGGGTTGCTATATATCAGCCCCAGCATTTT
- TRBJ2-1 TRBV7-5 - CVRSLARRGGYNEQFF TGTGTCAGAAGCTTAGCCCGTAGGGGCGGATACAATGAGCAGTTCTTC
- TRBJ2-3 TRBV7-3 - CASSLTGSRDSSTDTQYF TGTGCCAGCAGCTTAACCGGTAGCCGGGACTCAAGCACAGATACGCAGTATTTT
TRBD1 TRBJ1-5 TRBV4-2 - CASSPLLRTGRVGNQPQHF TGTGCCAGCAGCCCATTACTAAGGACAGGGAGGGTGGGCAATCAGCCCCAGCATTTT
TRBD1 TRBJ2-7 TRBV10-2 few CASRDRGPREQYF TGCGCCAGCCGGGACAGGGGGCCTCGGGAGCAGTACTTC
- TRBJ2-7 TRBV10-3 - CAISGTLKTSYEQYF TGTGCCATCAGTGGTACACTAAAAACCTCCTACGAGCAGTACTTC
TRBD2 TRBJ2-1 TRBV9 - CASSGGLVAHNEQFF TGTGCCAGCAGCGGTGGACTAGTCGCCCACAATGAGCAGTTCTTC
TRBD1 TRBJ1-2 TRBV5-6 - CASSLGRGQGGYTF TGTGCCAGCAGCTTGGGAAGGGGGCAGGGTGGCTACACCTTC
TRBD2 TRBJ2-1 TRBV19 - CASSILAGSSEQFF TGTGCCAGTAGTATCCTAGCGGGATCAAGTGAGCAGTTCTTC
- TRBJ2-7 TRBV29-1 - CRGQKAYEQYF TGCAGAGGACAGAAGGCCTACGAGCAGTACTTC
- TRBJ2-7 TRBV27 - CASSLIRASDEQYF TGTGCCAGCAGTTTAATAAGGGCTAGCGACGAGCAGTACTTC
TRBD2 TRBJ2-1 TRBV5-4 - CASSLTSGSFNEQFF TGTGCCAGCAGCTTAACTAGCGGGAGTTTCAATGAGCAGTTCTTC
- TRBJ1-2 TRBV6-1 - CASSEVARVVGYTF TGTGCCAGCAGTGAAGTGGCCAGGGTAGTTGGCTACACCTTC
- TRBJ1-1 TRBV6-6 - CASSYSRERTEAFF TGTGCCAGCAGTTACTCCCGGGAGAGGACTGAAGCTTTCTTT
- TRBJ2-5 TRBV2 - CASSGQQETQYF TGTGCCAGCAGTGGGCAGCAAGAGACCCAGTACTTC
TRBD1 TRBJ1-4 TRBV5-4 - CASSTGGDWNEKLFF TGTGCCAGCAGTACAGGGGGCGATTGGAATGAAAAACTGTTTTTT
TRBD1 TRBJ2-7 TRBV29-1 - CSVEDRQGGYEQYF TGCAGCGTTGAAGACAGACAGGGGGGCTACGAGCAGTACTTC
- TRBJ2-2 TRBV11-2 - CASSLTGMGTGELFF TGTGCCAGCAGCTTAACAGGGATGGGCACCGGGGAGCTGTTTTTT
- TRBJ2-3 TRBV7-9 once CASSRDTSTDTQYF TGTGCCAGCAGCCGGGACACTAGCACAGATACGCAGTATTTT
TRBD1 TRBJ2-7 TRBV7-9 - CASSRDREFSYEQYF TGTGCCAGCAGTCGGGACAGGGAGTTCTCCTACGAGCAGTACTTC
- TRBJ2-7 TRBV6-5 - CASRARVGSEQYF TGTGCCAGCAGAGCTAGGGTAGGGAGCGAGCAGTACTTC
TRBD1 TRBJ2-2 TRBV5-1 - CASSFRDRSTGELFF TGCGCCAGCAGCTTCCGGGACAGGTCTACCGGGGAGCTGTTTTTT
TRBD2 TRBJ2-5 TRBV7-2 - CASSLGLVRETQYF TGTGCCAGCAGCCTGGGACTAGTTCGTGAGACCCAGTACTTC
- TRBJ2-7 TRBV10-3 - CAISESNSYEQYF TGTGCCATCAGTGAGTCTAACAGCTACGAGCAGTACTTC
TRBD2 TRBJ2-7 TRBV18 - CASSPAGTSYEQYF TGTGCCAGCTCACCAGCCGGGACTAGCTACGAGCAGTACTTT
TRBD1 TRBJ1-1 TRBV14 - CASSQRTGYHTEAFF TGTGCCAGCAGCCAAAGGACAGGGTACCACACTGAAGCTTTCTTT
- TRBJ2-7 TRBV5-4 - CASSLRHRLHEQYF TGTGCCAGCAGCTTGAGGCACAGGCTCCACGAGCAGTACTTC
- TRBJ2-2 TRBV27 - CASSRQVNTGELFF TGTGCCAGCAGTAGACAGGTGAACACCGGGGAGCTGTTTTTT
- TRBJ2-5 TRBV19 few CASSQGGGKTQYF TGTGCCAGTAGTCAGGGAGGGGGAAAGACCCAGTACTTC
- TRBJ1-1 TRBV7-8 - CASSLAASVGQNTEAFF TGTGCCAGCAGCTTAGCGGCAAGTGTTGGGCAAAACACTGAAGCTTTCTTT
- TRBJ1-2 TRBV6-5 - CASSPGHNYGYTF TGTGCCAGCAGCCCGGGACATAACTATGGCTACACCTTC
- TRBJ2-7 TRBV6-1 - CASSETRQRGEQYF TGTGCCAGCAGTGAAACACGACAAAGGGGTGAGCAGTACTTC